These 31 T cell receptor beta chains originate from one sample sequenced in a study of cytomegalovirus exposure and HLA in healthy donors listed by TCRdb under 2017. Receptor amplification or capture employed the immunoSEQ multiplex PCR assay. A mixture of 60 forward primers for TCR Vbeta segments and 13 reverse primers for TCR Jbeta segments was used in the multiplex PCR. As stored in TCRdb, this immuneACCESS dataset retains in-frame rearrangements with V and J assigned. A fraction of the clones does not appear; measured against another copy, unresolved V genes explain less than half of the discrepancy, and the remainder lacks a known reason. The sample profile shows approximately 180,000 clones; roughly four fifths of them were found once. The ten largest clones add up to 4.8% of the sample. What was sequenced was PBMCs. The receptors come from a girl aged 10 to 17 in good health and CMV-seropositive.

J is TRBJ1-2 and V is TRBV5-8; D is possibly TRBD1 (5 bases). V shed 4 bases and J shed 4 bases, with 23 bases lying between them. There are 17 residues in the CDR3. Germline V gene lookup returns CDR1 SGHTS and CDR2 YDEGEE. DNA of the CDR3: TGTGCCAGCAGCCGGGGGGGGGTCGGTTTTGGCCTCTATGGCTACACCTTC. It translates to CASSRGGVGFGLYGYTF.

The chain carries TRBV11-3 and TRBJ1-1, with D tentatively TRBD1 (5 bases). Looked up from germline, CDR1 is SGHNT and CDR2 is YENEEA. The CDR3 has 15 amino acids. The ends were cut back, 5 bases at V and 3 bases at J, with 16 bases in the middle. The CDR3 protein is CASSPGRGEHTEAFF. The CDR3 DNA follows: TGTGCCAGCAGCCCGGGTCGGGGGGAACACACTGAAGCTTTCTTT.

V and J are TRBV13 and TRBJ1-1; D gene ambiguous. V was trimmed by 1 base and J by 0 bases, leaving 12 bases between them. The CDR3 is made up of 16 amino acids. CDR1 and CDR2 from the germline V gene are PRHDT and FYEKMQ (reference sequence). The CDR3 sequence is CASSLDYGSLNTEAFF. The DNA for the CDR3 is TGTGCCAGCAGCTTAGACTACGGGTCCCTGAACACTGAAGCTTTCTTT.

The chain employs TRBV6-5 and TRBJ1-4; D gene ambiguous. The germline CDR1 and CDR2 sequences are MNHEY and SVGAGI. The CDR3 extends over 13 amino acids. V shed 8 bases and J shed 3 bases, with 10 bases lying between them. CDR3 sequence (DNA): TGTGCCAGCGGTGGCCAAGCTAATGAAAAACTGTTTTTT. Protein product: CASGGQANEKLFF.

This rearrangement joins TRBV9 to TRBJ1-1, with D maybe TRBD1 (5 bases). The germline V gene encodes CDR1 SGDLS and CDR2 YYNGEE. V was clipped by 0 bases and J by 0 bases, with 15 bases between them. This CDR3 comprises 17 residues. DNA for the CDR3: TGTGCCAGCAGCGTAGGGGCGGGGGGTTCCCTGAACACTGAAGCTTTCTTT. This gives the protein CASSVGAGGSLNTEAFF.

J is TRBJ1-6 and V is TRBV4-2, with D possibly being TRBD1 (5 bases). CDR3 length equals 17 residues. V was clipped by 0 bases and J by 6 bases, with 15 bases between them. Germline CDR1 LGHNA, CDR2 YNFKEQ. This CDR3 is CASSQDPQGISNSPLHF. CDR3 nucleotides: TGTGCCAGCAGCCAAGATCCCCAGGGAATAAGTAATTCACCCCTCCACTTT.

A few counts support this clone. This chain joins TRBV25-1 and TRBJ1-1; 7 bases line up with TRBD1. With V trimmed by 1 base and J by 6 bases, 8 bases remained unmatched. Per the germline V gene, CDR1 is MGHDK and CDR2 is SYGVNS. CDR3 length equals 15 residues. The CDR3 nucleotides read TGTGCCAGCAGTGAATTGAGAGGGGGCAGGGCTGAAGCTTTCTTT. This gives the protein CASSELRGGRAEAFF.

This clone was counted only a few times. This chain connects TRBV5-4 to TRBJ1-1, with TRBD1 matching 8 bases. CDR1 is SGHNT and CDR2 is YYREEE in the germline V gene (reference sequence). This CDR3 is 15 amino acids long. V shed 4 bases and J 5 bases; nucleotides not matched to a gene: 10. CDR3 nucleotides: TGTGCCAGCAGCAATGTAGGACAGGGTTTTACTGAAGCTTTCTTT. This sequence encodes CASSNVGQGFTEAFF.

This clone showed up just once. The chain recombines TRBV19 with TRBJ1-5; 7 nucleotides align to TRBD1. Germline V gene sequence: CDR1 LNHDA, CDR2 SQIVND (reference sequence). The V and J ends lost 6 bases and 3 bases, in that order; junction bases with no gene match: 20. The length of the CDR3 is 19 residues. The DNA for the CDR3 is TGTGCCAGTAGGGAAGCCCGGGGGACAGTCGGCCTCTTCAATCAGCCCCAGCATTTT. It yields the protein CASREARGTVGLFNQPQHF.

This chain connects TRBV6-1 to TRBJ1-2; maybe TRBD1 (5 bases). CDR3 size: 14 residues. V gave up 7 bases and J gave up 6 bases, with 18 bases separating them. Germline V gives CDR1 MNHNS, CDR2 SASEGT. The CDR3 spells CASTPQAGINGYTF. As DNA, the CDR3 is TGTGCCAGCACCCCACAGGCAGGGATCAATGGCTACACCTTC.

The chain links TRBV5-4 to TRBJ2-3, with TRBD2 matching over 10 bases. In germline, CDR1 is SGHNT, CDR2 YYREEE (reference sequence). The V and J ends lost 7 bases and 0 bases, in that order; junction bases with no gene match: 17. The CDR3 is 19 amino acids. The DNA of the CDR3 is TGTGCCAGCGGTCCCCAACTCCTAGCGGGGGTAGCTAGCACAGATACGCAGTATTTT. Encoded protein: CASGPQLLAGVASTDTQYF.

The V gene is TRBV7-9, the J gene TRBJ2-7; 7 nucleotides agree with TRBD1. Germline CDR1 and CDR2: SEHNR and FQNEAQ (reference sequence). The CDR3 extends over 12 amino acids. The trim removed 9 bases at V and 1 base at J, leaving 3 bases unmatched. The CDR3 DNA is TGTGCCAGTTCGACAGGGTCCTACGAGCAGTACTTC. Amino acid sequence: CASSTGSYEQYF.

The rearrangement joins TRBV2 to TRBJ2-7; D perhaps matches TRBD2 (5 bases). This CDR3 is built from 15 residues. V was cut by 2 bases and J by 3 bases, with 14 bases left in between. Germline values: CDR1 SNHLY, CDR2 FYNNEI. This chain's CDR3 is CASSEFKDSSYEQYF. The DNA for the CDR3 is TGTGCCAGCAGTGAATTCAAGGACTCCAGCTACGAGCAGTACTTC.

In this sample, this clone turned up once. The gene calls are TRBV5-5 and TRBJ2-5; 13 nucleotides align to TRBD2. The CDR3 totals 15 residues. V dropped 4 bases and J dropped 5; count of bases not matched to a gene: 5. Germline CDR1 and CDR2: SGHKS and YYEKEE (reference sequence). CDR3 amino acids: CASSPGLAGQETQYF. The CDR3 DNA is TGTGCCAGCAGCCCGGGACTAGCGGGGCAGGAGACCCAGTACTTC.

The chain has TRBV30 and TRBJ2-5; 8 bases align to TRBD1. Germline V gene sequence: CDR1 GTSNPN, CDR2 SVGIG (reference sequence). Losses at the gene ends were 4 bases for V and 5 bases for J; bases not matched to a gene: 6. There are 13 residues in the CDR3. This chain's CDR3 is CAWNTGGGETQYF. Here the CDR3 DNA reads TGTGCCTGGAATACAGGGGGTGGGGAGACCCAGTACTTC.

CDR3 protein: CASSLGGGAGIGYNEQFF. CDR3 DNA sequence: TGTGCCAGCAGCTTAGGTGGGGGGGCCGGCATAGGTTACAATGAGCAGTTCTTC. This chain uses TRBV7-9 with TRBJ2-1; possibly TRBD2 for D (7 bases). Trimming took 1 base from V and 4 from J, leaving 20 bases between them. This CDR3 spans 18 amino acids. Germline V gene lookup returns CDR1 SEHNR and CDR2 FQNEAQ (reference sequence). Filled out from reference TRBV7-9 and TRBJ2-1, the complete variable domain reads DTGVSQNPRHKITKRGQNVTFRCDPISEHNRLYWYRQTLGQGPEFLTYFQNEAQLEKSRLLSDRFSAERPKGSFSTLEIQRTEQGDSAMYLCASSLGGGAGIGYNEQFFGPGTRLTVL.

This clone came up once. This rearrangement joins TRBV5-1 to TRBJ2-7; possible D gene TRBD1, 5 bases. Germline CDR1 reads SGHRS; CDR2 reads YFSETQ. The CDR3 is 12 residues long. Trimming took 1 base from V and 7 from J, leaving 9 bases between them. The CDR3 nucleotides are TGCGCCAGCAGCTTGCAGGGTCGAGAGCAGTACTTC. This sequence encodes CASSLQGREQYF. Combining the CDR3 with reference TRBV5-1 and TRBJ2-7 gives the whole variable domain KAGVTQTPRYLIKTRGQQVTLSCSPISGHRSVSWYQQTPGQGLQFLFEYFSETQRNKGNFPGRFSGRQFSNSRSEMNVSTLELGDSALYLCASSLQGREQYFGPGTRLTVT.

This chain links TRBV9 with TRBJ2-1; 9 bases align to TRBD1. The J segment lost 9 bases and the V segment lost 4 bases, leaving 8 bases of the junction unmatched. The CDR3 sequence is 14 residues long. CDR1 and CDR2 (germline): SGDLS, YYNGEE. The CDR3 DNA follows: TGTGCCAGCAGCCCGGGACAGGGTGTACGTGAGCAGTTCTTC. Its protein is CASSPGQGVREQFF. The complete variable domain, with remaining parts taken from reference TRBV9 and TRBJ2-1, reads DSGVTQTPKHLITATGQRVTLRCSPRSGDLSVYWYQQSLDQGLQFLIQYYNGEERAKGNILERFSAQQFPDLHSELNLSSLELGDSALYFCASSPGQGVREQFFGPGTRLTVL.

This chain uses TRBV9 with TRBJ2-1, with TRBD2 matching over 7 bases. V was clipped by 3 bases and J by 4 bases; unmatched bases: 13. This CDR3 is built from 17 residues. Looked up from germline, CDR1 is SGDLS and CDR2 is YYNGEE. CDR3 DNA sequence: TGTGCCAGCAGCGCCAGAGCAGTGGGGGGGAATTACAATGAGCAGTTCTTC. Translating it yields CASSARAVGGNYNEQFF.

The chain has TRBV28 and TRBJ1-2; 9 bases agree with TRBD1. Germline CDR1 MDHEN, CDR2 SYDVKM. The CDR3 covers 15 residues. V lost 5 bases to trimming and J lost 4 bases; unmatched junction nucleotides: 8. For the CDR3, the DNA is TGTGCCAGCAGTCCTCACAGGGGGCGAGGCTATGGCTACACCTTC. The encoded protein is CASSPHRGRGYGYTF.

The chain carries TRBV2 and TRBJ1-5; D gene unclear. The CDR3 loop spans 13 amino acids. Germline V gives CDR1 SNHLY, CDR2 FYNNEI. Trimming stripped 8 bases from V and 1 base from J, with 9 bases between. The chain's CDR3 is CASDNGSNQPQHF. The CDR3, as DNA: TGTGCCAGCGATAACGGGAGCAATCAGCCCCAGCATTTT.

This chain links TRBV10-2 with TRBJ2-5; no clear D gene. The CDR3 spans 12 residues. V was trimmed by 6 bases and J by 0 bases, leaving 5 bases between them. CDR1 is WSHSY, CDR2 SAAADI, per germline. CDR3 in amino acids: CASRHNQETQYF. CDR3 nucleotides: TGCGCCAGCAGACACAACCAAGAGACCCAGTACTTC.

The V gene is TRBV5-5, the J gene TRBJ1-6, with a weak D call TRBD1 (6 bases). V dropped 0 bases and J dropped 2 bases, with 6 bases sitting between them. The CDR3 runs to 15 residues. The germline V gene encodes CDR1 SGHKS and CDR2 YYEKEE (reference sequence). The CDR3 coding sequence is TGTGCCAGCAGCTTGGAGGGGGCCTATAATTCACCCCTCCACTTT. Amino acids: CASSLEGAYNSPLHF.

The rearrangement uses TRBV5-5 and TRBJ2-3; D is possibly TRBD1 (9 bases). The CDR3 covers 17 residues. Germline V gives CDR1 SGHKS, CDR2 YYEKEE (reference sequence). V lost 2 bases and J 3 bases, leaving 19 bases between the germline ends. CDR3 region: CASSFGQGTRITDTQYF. The CDR3 region has the DNA TGTGCCAGCAGCTTTGGACAGGGGACTAGGATTACAGATACGCAGTATTTT.

The chain links TRBV29-1 to TRBJ2-7; 7 bases line up with TRBD1. CDR1 and CDR2 (germline): SQVTM, ANQGSEA. This CDR3 contains 18 residues. J gave up 9 bases and V 1 base, and 24 bases lay outside the gene matches. The CDR3 coding sequence is TGCAGCGTTGAAGTCGGCGGTGGGACAGTTCCCGGAGGATTAGGGCAGTACTTC. Amino acid sequence: CSVEVGGGTVPGGLGQYF.

The chain couples TRBV2 to TRBJ2-7, with D possibly being TRBD1 (7 bases). V gave up 8 bases and J gave up 3 bases, with 17 bases separating them. The CDR3 is 14 residues long. CDR1 is SNHLY and CDR2 is FYNNEI in the germline V gene. The CDR3 protein is CASLGRDRNYEQYF. CDR3 DNA sequence: TGTGCCAGCCTAGGGCGGGACAGAAACTACGAGCAGTACTTC.

V is TRBV29-1 and J is TRBJ2-3, with 9 bases that match TRBD2. CDR1 is SQVTM, CDR2 ANQGSEA, per germline. This CDR3 has 14 residues. Germline trimming cut 2 bases from V and 2 bases from J; bases unmatched to any gene: 2. CDR3 sequence: CSVESGGYTDTQYF. In DNA form, the CDR3 reads TGCAGCGTTGAAAGCGGGGGGTACACAGATACGCAGTATTTT.

The chain carries TRBV4-2 and TRBJ2-1, with a tentative D call TRBD2 (6 bases). CDR1 and CDR2 (germline): LGHNA, YNFKEQ. V was trimmed by 2 bases and J by 5 bases, leaving 13 bases between them. The CDR3 covers 15 residues. The CDR3 loop reads CASSQRLVGNNEQFF. The CDR3 coding sequence is TGTGCCAGCAGCCAACGACTAGTGGGTAACAATGAGCAGTTCTTC.

This chain joins TRBV11-2 and TRBJ2-7; possible D gene TRBD1, 6 bases. The CDR3 runs 14 residues. CDR1 and CDR2 from the germline V gene are SGHAT and FQNNGV. V lost 0 bases, J lost 2 bases, and 8 bases lay in between. The CDR3: CASSLDQGTYEQYF. The CDR3 DNA follows: TGTGCCAGCAGCTTAGATCAGGGGACCTACGAGCAGTACTTC. The variable domain in full, completed from reference TRBV11-2 and TRBJ2-7, reads EAGVAQSPRYKIIEKRQSVAFWCNPISGHATLYWYQQILGQGPKLLIQFQNNGVVDDSQLPKDRFSAERLKGVDSTLKIQPAKLEDSAVYLCASSLDQGTYEQYFGPGTRLTVT.

This chain joins TRBV12-5 and TRBJ1-5; D is uncertain. In germline, CDR1 is LGHNT, CDR2 FRNRAP. V lost 2 bases, J lost 5 bases, and 13 bases lay in between. The CDR3 sequence is 15 residues long. Here the CDR3 DNA reads TGTGCTAGTGGTTTGCCCGCCGACGGGGATCAGCCCCAGCATTTT. Translating it yields CASGLPADGDQPQHF. The entire variable domain, with the rest obtained from reference TRBV12-5 and TRBJ1-5, is as follows: DARVTQTPRHKVTEMGQEVTMRCQPILGHNTVFWYRQTMMQGLELLAYFRNRAPLDDSGMPKDRFSAEMPDATLATLKIQPSEPRDSAVYFCASGLPADGDQPQHFGDGTRLSIL.

As for this clone: Sequence at one end of the junction differs from germline and may be a read error. CDR3 in amino acids: CAWSVGGRAVF. Written as DNA, the CDR3 is TGTGCCTGGAGTGTGGGAGGAAGAGCTGTTTTT. The gene calls are TRBV30 and TRBJ2-2; D is perhaps TRBD2 (6 bases). This CDR3 region has 11 residues. Germline-derived CDR1 and CDR2 are GTSNPN and SVGIG (reference sequence). Supplemented by reference TRBV30 and TRBJ2-2, the full variable domain reads SQTIHQWPATLVQPVGSPLSLECTVEGTSNPNLYWYRQAAGRGLQLLFYSVGIGQISSEVPQNLSASRPQDRQFILSSKKLLLSDSGFYLCAWSVGGRAVFGEGSRLTVL.